The 21 T cell receptor beta chains below were found in one sample sequenced in a study of blood T cell repertoires in COVID-19. Clones were read by immunoSEQ multiplex PCR, and TCRdb kept only the in-frame ones, dropping some. The sample includes about 320,000 clones, around 90% of them seen just once. The sample was PBMCs or T cells enriched from blood (not recorded which). These receptors all stem from a woman in her twenties or thirties who had recovered from COVID-19.

This rearrangement joins TRBV2 to TRBJ2-7; a possible D gene is TRBD2 (5 bases). The V gene's germline CDR1 is SNHLY and CDR2 FYNNEI. The CDR3 spans 12 residues. V was trimmed by 8 bases and J by 2 bases, leaving 10 bases between them. The CDR3 loop is CASEGTTYEQYF. In nucleotides, the CDR3 is TGTGCCAGCGAGGGAACAACCTACGAGCAGTACTTC.

The rearrangement joins TRBV30 to TRBJ1-5, with 8 bases that match TRBD1. V dropped 2 bases and J dropped 7; count of bases not matched to a gene: 7. Germline V gene lookup returns CDR1 GTSNPN and CDR2 SVGIG (reference sequence). The CDR3 consists of 14 residues. The CDR3 bases are TGTGCCTGGAGTCTAGCGAACAGGGGGCAGCCCCAGCATTTT. It is translated as CAWSLANRGQPQHF.

The V and J genes are TRBV5-6 and TRBJ2-7; 7 positions match TRBD1. V was pared by 3 bases and J by 2 bases, with 5 bases of the junction left unmatched. Germline V lookup: CDR1 SGHDT, CDR2 YYEEEE. CDR3 length equals 14 residues. CDR3 sequence: CASSWDSPTYEQYF. The CDR3 coding sequence is TGTGCCAGCAGCTGGGACAGCCCCACCTACGAGCAGTACTTC. The variable domain in full, completed from reference TRBV5-6 and TRBJ2-7, reads DAGVTQSPTHLIKTRGQQVTLRCSPKSGHDTVSWYQQALGQGPQFIFQYYEEEERQRGNFPDRFSGHQFPNYSSELNVNALLLGDSALYLCASSWDSPTYEQYFGPGTRLTVT.

The chain is built from TRBV20-1 and TRBJ1-5; perhaps TRBD1 as D (6 bases). Germline values: CDR1 DFQATT, CDR2 SNEGSKA (reference sequence). V gave up 3 bases and J gave up 1 base, with 7 bases separating them. This CDR3 has 13 amino acids. CDR3 residues: CSASGGSNQPQHF. For the CDR3, the DNA is TGCAGTGCTAGTGGGGGCAGCAATCAGCCCCAGCATTTT.

The chain has TRBV20-1 and TRBJ2-3; D unclear. Trimming took off 3 bases at V and 8 bases at J, with 9 bases between the two ends. There are 11 residues in the CDR3. Germline CDR1 reads DFQATT; CDR2 reads SNEGSKA (reference sequence). CDR3 nucleotides: TGCAGTGCTAGCGAGGCCGGTACGCAGTATTTT. Translated: CSASEAGTQYF.

J is TRBJ1-2 and V is TRBV19, with D tentatively TRBD1 (5 bases). CDR3 length: 13 amino acids. The germline V and J ends were trimmed by 3 bases and 7 bases, with 12 bases remaining between them. Germline V CDR1 and CDR2: LNHDA, SQIVND (reference sequence). The chain's CDR3 is CASSIIGAVGYTF. Written as DNA, the CDR3 is TGTGCCAGTAGTATTATAGGGGCGGTTGGCTACACCTTC.

This clone was detected once. The rearrangement links TRBV7-9 to TRBJ1-5; 9 positions match TRBD1. Per the germline V gene, CDR1 is SEHNR and CDR2 is FQNEAQ (reference sequence). The junction had 5 bases not matched to a gene; V was cut back by 5 bases and J by 6 bases. The CDR3 totals 14 residues. The CDR3 DNA follows: TGTGCCAGCAGCGTCACAGGGGGCGCTCAGCCCCAGCATTTT. Protein: CASSVTGGAQPQHF.

V gene TRBV6-5 combines with J gene TRBJ1-5; D gene uncertain. The V gene's germline CDR1 is MNHEY and CDR2 SVGAGI. The CDR3 extends over 15 amino acids. The V end lost 6 bases, the J end lost 6 bases, and 18 bases lay between the germline ends. The CDR3, as DNA: TGTGCCAGCAGCCGACCCGAGGTGGAGCGTCAGCCCCAGCATTTT. Amino acid sequence: CASSRPEVERQPQHF.

J is TRBJ1-4 and V is TRBV6-5; a possible D gene is TRBD1 (5 bases). CDR1 is MNHEY and CDR2 is SVGAGI in the germline V gene. V was cut by 6 bases and J by 0 bases, with 8 bases left in between. This CDR3 region has 14 residues. The CDR3 DNA is TGTGCCAGCAGAGGGGATGCAACTAATGAAAAACTGTTTTTT. Residues: CASRGDATNEKLFF.

The sample holds one count of this clone. This chain uses TRBV7-2 with TRBJ2-1, with D possibly TRBD2 on 5 matching bases. Germline V gene sequence: CDR1 SGHTA, CDR2 FQGNSA. V gave up 1 base and J gave up 2 bases, with 9 bases separating them. This CDR3 is 15 amino acids long. CDR3 in amino acids: CASSLEVATYNEQFF. CDR3 DNA: TGTGCCAGCAGCTTAGAGGTAGCGACCTACAATGAGCAGTTCTTC.

The chain recombines TRBV4-1 with TRBJ2-3; D is perhaps TRBD2 (5 bases). The length of the CDR3 is 17 residues. V lost 0 bases, J lost 1 base, and 14 bases lay in between. The germline gives CDR1 MGHRA, CDR2 YSYEKL. CDR3 in DNA: TGCGCCAGCAGCCAAGAACGGGGATCAACCCGCACAGATACGCAGTATTTT. Translating gives CASSQERGSTRTDTQYF.

This chain connects TRBV4-1 to TRBJ2-7; 7 bases map to TRBD1. The CDR3 consists of 13 residues. The V gene's germline CDR1 is MGHRA and CDR2 YSYEKL. V shed 8 bases and J 5 bases; nucleotides not matched to a gene: 9. Here the CDR3 reads CASWAGGTHEQYF. The CDR3 nucleotides are TGCGCCAGCTGGGCAGGGGGAACCCACGAGCAGTACTTC.

The V call is TRBV30, the J call TRBJ1-5; a weak D match, TRBD1 (6 bases). V lost 3 bases and J 8 bases, leaving 20 bases between the germline ends. The V gene's germline CDR1 is GTSNPN and CDR2 SVGIG (reference sequence). CDR3 length: 15 amino acids. The CDR3 spells CAWRTGRERGEPQHF. The CDR3 DNA follows: TGTGCCTGGAGGACAGGACGGGAAAGAGGGGAGCCCCAGCATTTT.

V usage is TRBV6-1 and J usage is TRBJ2-7, with D hard to call. The germline V gene has CDR1 MNHNS and CDR2 SASEGT. Trimming removed 1 base at V and 1 base at J, with 11 bases between. The CDR3 length is 15 residues. CDR3 protein: CASSEGLGRSYEQYF. The CDR3 coding sequence is TGTGCCAGCAGTGAAGGGCTGGGCAGGTCCTACGAGCAGTACTTC.

This sequence joins TRBV4-2 and TRBJ1-2; TRBD1 matches at 7 bases. The junction had 5 bases not matched to a gene; V was cut back by 3 bases and J by 4 bases. The V gene's germline CDR1 is LGHNA and CDR2 YNFKEQ. The CDR3 length is 14 residues. The CDR3 region is CASSQEQGRYGYTF. CDR3 DNA sequence: TGTGCCAGCAGCCAGGAACAGGGGCGCTATGGCTACACCTTC.

The V call is TRBV9, the J call TRBJ2-7; 8 nucleotides align to TRBD1. After removal of 1 base from V and 3 bases from J, the junction contained 3 bases not matched to a gene. The CDR3 consists of 14 residues. Germline V gene sequence: CDR1 SGDLS, CDR2 YYNGEE. CDR3 sequence: CASSVRGTGYEQYF. CDR3 nucleotide sequence: TGTGCCAGCAGCGTACGGGGGACAGGCTACGAGCAGTACTTC.

The chain employs TRBV7-2 and TRBJ2-5, with TRBD1 identical over 11 bases. The CDR3 sequence is 16 residues long. Trimming removed 5 bases from V and 1 base from J; junction bases left unmatched: 6. Germline-derived CDR1 and CDR2 are SGHTA and FQGNSA. This CDR3 is CASSAPGTGGQETQYF. The CDR3 DNA follows: TGTGCCAGCAGCGCCCCCGGGACAGGGGGCCAAGAGACCCAGTACTTC.

The gene calls are TRBV19 and TRBJ1-2; tentatively, D is TRBD1 (5 bases). This CDR3 contains 15 residues. CDR1 is LNHDA and CDR2 is SQIVND in the germline V gene (reference sequence). V was trimmed by 1 base and J by 3 bases, leaving 12 bases between them. For the CDR3, the DNA is TGTGCCAGTAGTATAGGACAGCGTACCCACTATGGCTACACCTTC. Encoded protein: CASSIGQRTHYGYTF. Supplemented by reference TRBV19 and TRBJ1-2, the full variable domain reads DGGITQSPKYLFRKEGQNVTLSCEQNLNHDAMYWYRQDPGQGLRLIYYSQIVNDFQKGDIAEGYSVSREKKESFPLTVTSAQKNPTAFYLCASSIGQRTHYGYTFGSGTRLTVV.

The rearrangement uses TRBV19 and TRBJ2-3, with TRBD2 identical over 7 bases. The CDR3 spans 13 residues. With V trimmed by 6 bases and J by 3 bases, 3 bases remained unmatched. The germline V gene encodes CDR1 LNHDA and CDR2 SQIVND (reference sequence). CDR3 DNA sequence: TGTGCCAGTAGGAAGGGAGGGACAGATACGCAGTATTTT. Its protein product is CASRKGGTDTQYF.

The chain carries TRBV4-1 and TRBJ1-1, with D tentatively TRBD1 (6 bases). Trimming removed 4 bases from V and 4 bases from J, with 16 bases in between. CDR1 and CDR2 (germline): MGHRA, YSYEKL. This CDR3 has 15 residues. CDR3 in DNA: TGCGCCAGCAGCCCAGACCAGAGGGGGGGCACTGAAGCTTTCTTT. This sequence encodes CASSPDQRGGTEAFF.

The rearrangement uses TRBV7-6 and TRBJ2-3, with 8 positions matching TRBD2. Germline V gene sequence: CDR1 SGHVS, CDR2 FNYEAQ. The CDR3 loop spans 13 amino acids. The J segment lost 11 bases and the V segment lost 5 bases, leaving 9 bases of the junction unmatched. The CDR3 sequence is CASSLEGLAGQYF. CDR3 DNA: TGTGCCAGCAGCCTCGAAGGGCTAGCGGGGCAGTATTTT.